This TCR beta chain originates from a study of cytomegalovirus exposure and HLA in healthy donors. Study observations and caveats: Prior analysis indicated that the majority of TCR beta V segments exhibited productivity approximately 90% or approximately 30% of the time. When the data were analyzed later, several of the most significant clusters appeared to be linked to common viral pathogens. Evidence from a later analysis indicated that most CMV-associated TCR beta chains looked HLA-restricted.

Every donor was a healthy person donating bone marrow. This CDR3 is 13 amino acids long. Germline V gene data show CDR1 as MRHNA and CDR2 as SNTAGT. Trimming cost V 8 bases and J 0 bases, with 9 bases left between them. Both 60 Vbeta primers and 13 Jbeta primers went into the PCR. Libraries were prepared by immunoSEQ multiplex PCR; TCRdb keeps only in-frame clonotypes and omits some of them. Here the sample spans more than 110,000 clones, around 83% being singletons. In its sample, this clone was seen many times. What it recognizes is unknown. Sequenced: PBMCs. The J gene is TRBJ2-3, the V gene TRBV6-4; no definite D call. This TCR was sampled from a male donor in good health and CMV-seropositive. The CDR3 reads CASSSSSTDTQYF. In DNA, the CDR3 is TGTGCCAGCTCCTCTTCTAGCACAGATACGCAGTATTTT.